The 17 T cell receptor beta chains in this list originate from one sample, sequenced in a study of T cell changes during pregnancy in multiple sclerosis. The protocol was immunoSEQ multiplex PCR, while the TCRdb copy is restricted to in-frame clones and leaves out a portion. The sample holds about 40,000 clones, 75% to 90% seen once. The sequencing used peripheral blood, collected in the first trimester of pregnancy. The receptors were sampled from a female donor in good health, enrolled as a control in a pregnancy study.

The chain couples TRBV19 to TRBJ1-2, with 7 bases identical to TRBD1. The J segment lost 4 bases and the V segment lost 1 base, leaving 0 bases of the junction unmatched. CDR3 length equals 13 residues. Per germline, CDR1 LNHDA and CDR2 SQIVND (reference sequence). This chain's CDR3 is CASSIGQGYGYTF. DNA of the CDR3: TGTGCCAGTAGTATAGGACAGGGCTATGGCTACACCTTC.

The chain combines TRBV27 with TRBJ1-1, with unresolved D. This CDR3 has 15 amino acids. Trimming stripped 1 base from V and 4 bases from J, with 13 bases between. The V gene's germline CDR1 is MNHEY and CDR2 SMNVEV (reference sequence). Here the CDR3 DNA reads TGTGCCAGCAGTTTATTCGGGGATCTGAGCACTGAAGCTTTCTTT. Translated: CASSLFGDLSTEAFF.

V and J are TRBV15 and TRBJ2-7; TRBD1 matches 7 bases. With V trimmed by 0 bases and J by 1 base, 3 bases remained unmatched. The CDR3 runs 15 residues. Germline V CDR1 and CDR2: LNHNV, YYDKDF (reference sequence). The CDR3 is CATSRDRGNSYEQYF. The CDR3 region has the DNA TGTGCCACCAGCAGAGACAGGGGGAATTCCTACGAGCAGTACTTC. Based on the CDR3 plus reference TRBV15 and TRBJ2-7, the full variable domain is DAMVIQNPRYQVTQFGKPVTLSCSQTLNHNVMYWYQQKSSQAPKLLFHYYDKDFNNEADTPDNFQSRRPNTSFCFLDIRSPGLGDTAMYLCATSRDRGNSYEQYFGPGTRLTVT.

In this sample, this clone turned up once. The chain is built from TRBV4-1 and TRBJ1-5; D ambiguous. From germline, CDR1 is MGHRA and CDR2 YSYEKL. There are 17 residues in the CDR3. The ends were cut back, 5 bases at V and 1 base at J, with 18 bases in the middle. The CDR3 DNA sequence: TGCGCCAGCAGCGACCCAGCGGGGATTCGGAGCAATCAGCCCCAGCATTTT. Protein: CASSDPAGIRSNQPQHF.

This clone has only a few counts. The gene calls are TRBV6-6 and TRBJ1-6; D is ambiguous. The V gene's germline CDR1 is MNHNY and CDR2 SVGAGI (reference sequence). The CDR3 has 12 residues. Trimming took 4 bases from V and 9 from J, leaving 7 bases between them. The CDR3 is CASSSPSSPLHF. CDR3 in DNA: TGTGCCAGCAGTTCGCCTAGTTCACCCCTCCACTTT.

The CDR3 here is CASSLGAGGYEQYF. The CDR3 DNA is TGCGCCAGCAGCTTGGGGGCAGGGGGTTACGAGCAGTACTTC. The V call is TRBV5-1, the J call TRBJ2-7; 7 bases are shared with TRBD1. The CDR3 spans 14 residues. Germline V gives CDR1 SGHRS, CDR2 YFSETQ. The junction had 4 bases not matched to a gene; V was cut back by 0 bases and J by 4 bases.

This rearrangement joins TRBV4-2 to TRBJ2-7, with D tentatively TRBD1 (6 bases). The CDR3 runs to 15 residues. Looked up from germline, CDR1 is LGHNA and CDR2 is YNFKEQ. The V gene lost 0 bases and the J gene lost 1 base, with 10 bases spanning the gap. The CDR3 loop is CASSQDGGESYEQYF. The DNA of the CDR3 is TGTGCCAGCAGCCAAGATGGGGGCGAATCCTACGAGCAGTACTTC.

J is TRBJ2-3 and V is TRBV6-4; the D gene is possibly TRBD1 (6 bases). This CDR3 spans 15 amino acids. Trimming stripped 0 bases from V and 3 bases from J, with 10 bases between. Germline values: CDR1 MRHNA, CDR2 SNTAGT. CDR3 loop: CASSDSPGVTDTQYF. CDR3 nucleotide sequence: TGTGCCAGCAGTGACTCTCCAGGGGTTACAGATACGCAGTATTTT.

The rearrangement links TRBV2 to TRBJ1-2, with D uncertain. Germline V lookup: CDR1 SNHLY, CDR2 FYNNEI. The CDR3 consists of 14 residues. The V end was cut by 7 bases, the J end by 4 bases, with 16 bases between. The CDR3 sequence is CASKISPSLYGYTF. The CDR3 bases are TGTGCCAGCAAAATCTCCCCTTCCCTCTATGGCTACACCTTC.

CDR3 region: CASSLGLMAGNYGYTF. For the CDR3, the DNA is TGTGCCAGCAGTTTAGGTTTAATGGCGGGCAACTATGGCTACACCTTC. The chain employs TRBV27 and TRBJ1-2; D gene ambiguous. This CDR3 spans 16 amino acids. V was pared by 2 bases and J by 2 bases, with 15 bases between. Looked up from germline, CDR1 is MNHEY and CDR2 is SMNVEV (reference sequence).

The gene calls are TRBV9 and TRBJ2-2, with 8 bases that match TRBD2. This CDR3 comprises 16 residues. Germline lookup yields CDR1 SGDLS and CDR2 YYNGEE. The J segment lost 2 bases and the V segment lost 4 bases, leaving 7 bases of the junction unmatched. Written as DNA, the CDR3 is TGTGCCAGCAGCCCCCTCGGGGGGGCCAACACCGGGGAGCTGTTTTTT. It codes for CASSPLGGANTGELFF.

V gene TRBV19 combines with J gene TRBJ2-1; 11 bases agree with TRBD2. Germline values: CDR1 LNHDA, CDR2 SQIVND (reference sequence). CDR3 length: 15 amino acids. V dropped 5 bases and J dropped 7; count of bases not matched to a gene: 7. The CDR3 region has the DNA TGTGCCAGTAGTTCTAGCGGGGGGATAGGTAATGAGCAGTTCTTC. Translation gives CASSSSGGIGNEQFF. The whole variable domain, remainder taken from reference TRBV19 and TRBJ2-1, is DGGITQSPKYLFRKEGQNVTLSCEQNLNHDAMYWYRQDPGQGLRLIYYSQIVNDFQKGDIAEGYSVSREKKESFPLTVTSAQKNPTAFYLCASSSSGGIGNEQFFGPGTRLTVL.

To note about this clone: This CDR3 is also generated by other DNA sequences in the sample. The chain recombines TRBV9 with TRBJ2-3, with a possible D match to TRBD1 (7 bases). CDR3 length equals 14 residues. Germline values: CDR1 SGDLS, CDR2 YYNGEE. V dropped 5 bases and J dropped 2 bases, with 12 bases sitting between them. The CDR3 reads CASRRDRDTDTQYF. CDR3 DNA: TGTGCCAGCAGGCGGGACAGAGACACAGATACGCAGTATTTT.

The chain combines TRBV30 with TRBJ1-2; D is perhaps TRBD1 (5 bases). The CDR3 spans 13 residues. Germline CDR1 and CDR2: GTSNPN and SVGIG (reference sequence). Trimming stripped 4 bases from V and 4 bases from J, with 13 bases between. CDR3: CAWTLFGGYGYTF. CDR3 nucleotide sequence: TGTGCCTGGACGTTGTTCGGGGGCTATGGCTACACCTTC.

This sequence joins TRBV6-5 and TRBJ2-6, with a tentative D call TRBD1 (6 bases). Germline V gene sequence: CDR1 MNHEY, CDR2 SVGAGI. This CDR3 is 15 amino acids long. V was trimmed by 6 bases and J by 4 bases, leaving 13 bases between them. The CDR3 is CASRPGVEGANVLTF. The CDR3 DNA reads TGTGCCAGCAGACCAGGGGTTGAGGGGGCCAACGTCCTGACTTTC.

The chain carries TRBV4-3 and TRBJ1-2; 7 bases agree with TRBD1. In germline, CDR1 is LGHNA, CDR2 YSLEER. V was clipped by 3 bases and J by 7 bases; unmatched bases: 11. The CDR3 covers 15 residues. The CDR3 loop is CASSQRETGMAGYTF. In DNA form, the CDR3 reads TGCGCCAGCAGCCAGAGAGAGACAGGGATGGCTGGCTACACCTTC.

The rearrangement joins TRBV4-3 to TRBJ2-2; TRBD1 is a possible D gene (6 bases). Germline V gives CDR1 LGHNA, CDR2 YSLEER. The V and J ends lost 0 bases and 0 bases respectively, with 14 bases between them. This CDR3 region has 18 residues. CDR3: CASSQDWQGKTNTGELFF. CDR3 in DNA: TGCGCCAGCAGCCAAGATTGGCAGGGGAAGACGAACACCGGGGAGCTGTTTTTT.